This is a list of T cell receptor beta chains from one sample in a study of OX40 agonist ivuxolimab in advanced cancers. Profiled with immunoSEQ multiplex PCR; TCRdb holds only in-frame clones, not every one. The sample includes more than 20,000 clones, around four fifths seen only once; the top ten take approximately 30%. Material: CD4+ or CD8+ T cells sorted from blood, obtained in a trial of the OX40 agonist ivuxolimab. These receptor sequences come from an adult with an advanced solid tumor such as melanoma, head and neck, liver or kidney cancer. Each CDR3 is given with its conserved first and last residue. The D gene is left open where the match is weak. Size values are once, few and many counts, or a class for expanded clones, and some rows have none.

CDR3aa: CASSLGTRGPYEQYF
CDR3nt: TGTGCCAGCAGCTTAGGGACTAGAGGTCCCTACGAGCAGTACTTC
d_gene: TRBD2
v_gene: TRBV11-2
abundance: NA
j_gene: TRBJ2-7

CDR3aa: CASSYKVEQTEAFF
CDR3nt: TGTGCCAGCAGCTACAAGGTAGAACAAACTGAAGCTTTCTTT
d_gene: NA
v_gene: TRBV7-8
abundance: once
j_gene: TRBJ1-1

CDR3aa: CASSASGSTDTQYF
CDR3nt: TGTGCCAGCAGTGCCAGCGGGAGCACAGATACGCAGTATTTT
d_gene: NA
v_gene: TRBV7-3
abundance: NA
j_gene: TRBJ2-3

CDR3aa: CASSQPGFGETQYF
CDR3nt: TGTGCCAGCAGCCAACCGGGATTTGGGGAGACCCAGTACTTC
d_gene: NA
v_gene: TRBV14
abundance: NA
j_gene: TRBJ2-5

CDR3aa: CASSGSYRALREQYF
CDR3nt: TGCGCCAGCAGCGGGTCCTACAGGGCTCTACGAGAGCAGTACTTC
d_gene: NA
v_gene: TRBV5-1
abundance: NA
j_gene: TRBJ2-7

CDR3aa: CASMSHRGRVQETQYF
CDR3nt: TGTGCCAGCATGTCGCATCGGGGGCGAGTACAAGAGACCCAGTACTTC
d_gene: NA
v_gene: TRBV27
abundance: once
j_gene: TRBJ2-5

CDR3aa: CASSFRGTYEQYF
CDR3nt: TGTGCCAGCAGTTTCCGGGGCACCTACGAGCAGTACTTC
d_gene: NA
v_gene: TRBV28
abundance: NA
j_gene: TRBJ2-7

CDR3aa: CASESGVHTDTQYF
CDR3nt: TGTGCCAGCGAAAGCGGGGTCCACACAGATACGCAGTATTTT
d_gene: TRBD2
v_gene: TRBV7-2
abundance: few
j_gene: TRBJ2-3

CDR3aa: CASSPVSMAPDYGYTF
CDR3nt: TGTGCCAGCAGCCCCGTCAGCATGGCCCCCGATTATGGCTACACCTTC
d_gene: NA
v_gene: TRBV7-9
abundance: NA
j_gene: TRBJ1-2

CDR3aa: CAWFVGTSGRLYNEQFF
CDR3nt: TGTGCCTGGTTTGTCGGGACTAGCGGGCGCCTCTACAATGAGCAGTTCTTC
d_gene: TRBD2
v_gene: TRBV30
abundance: NA
j_gene: TRBJ2-1

CDR3aa: CASSFGMGQETQYF
CDR3nt: TGTGCCAGCAGTTTTGGTATGGGACAAGAGACCCAGTACTTC
d_gene: NA
v_gene: TRBV2
abundance: NA
j_gene: TRBJ2-5

CDR3aa: CASSQETGLYNEQFF
CDR3nt: TGCGCCAGCAGCCAAGAGACTGGGTTGTACAATGAGCAGTTCTTC
d_gene: NA
v_gene: TRBV4-1
abundance: NA
j_gene: TRBJ2-1

CDR3aa: CASSLGPYNEQFF
CDR3nt: TGTGCCAGCAGCTTAGGCCCATACAATGAGCAGTTCTTC
d_gene: NA
v_gene: TRBV7-8
abundance: once
j_gene: TRBJ2-1

CDR3aa: CASSLGTGDSNQPQHF
CDR3nt: TGTGCCAGCAGCTTGGGGACAGGGGATAGCAATCAGCCCCAGCATTTT
d_gene: TRBD1
v_gene: TRBV7-9
abundance: NA
j_gene: TRBJ1-5

CDR3aa: CASSYSGSHQPQHF
CDR3nt: TGTGCCAGCAGTTACTCCGGCAGTCATCAGCCCCAGCATTTT
d_gene: NA
v_gene: TRBV6-5
abundance: NA
j_gene: TRBJ1-5

CDR3aa: CASSGTSGYEQYF
CDR3nt: TGTGCCAGCAGTGGGACTAGCGGGTACGAGCAGTACTTC
d_gene: TRBD2
v_gene: TRBV9
abundance: NA
j_gene: TRBJ2-7

CDR3aa: CAGTKTDGFNSPLHF
CDR3nt: TGTGCCGGTACAAAGACGGACGGATTTAATTCACCCCTCCACTTT
d_gene: NA
v_gene: TRBV6-1
abundance: NA
j_gene: TRBJ1-6

CDR3aa: CASSPVTGGLKAFF
CDR3nt: TGTGCCAGCAGCCCCGTAACGGGGGGCCTTAAAGCTTTCTTT
d_gene: NA
v_gene: TRBV7-9
abundance: NA
j_gene: TRBJ1-1

CDR3aa: CASSSNTRGGTSNQPQHF
CDR3nt: TGTGCCAGCAGCTCAAACACCCGGGGGGGCACTAGCAATCAGCCCCAGCATTTT
d_gene: NA
v_gene: TRBV7-9
abundance: NA
j_gene: TRBJ1-5

CDR3aa: CATGSETGEETQYF
CDR3nt: TGTGCCACCGGGAGCGAGACTGGCGAAGAGACCCAGTACTTC
d_gene: NA
v_gene: TRBV6-1
abundance: NA
j_gene: TRBJ2-5

CDR3aa: CASSAGPSSYNEQFF
CDR3nt: TGTGCCAGCAGCGCCGGGCCGAGCTCCTACAATGAGCAGTTCTTC
d_gene: NA
v_gene: TRBV6-4
abundance: once
j_gene: TRBJ2-1

CDR3aa: CASSPDSNYGYTF
CDR3nt: TGTGCCAGCAGCCCCGATTCTAACTATGGCTACACCTTC
d_gene: NA
v_gene: TRBV13
abundance: NA
j_gene: TRBJ1-2

CDR3aa: CASSLAGGPVETQYF
CDR3nt: TGTGCCAGCAGTTTAGCGGGAGGGCCGGTCGAGACCCAGTACTTC
d_gene: TRBD2
v_gene: TRBV27
abundance: NA
j_gene: TRBJ2-5

CDR3aa: CASSDALSYEQYF
CDR3nt: TGTGCCAGCAGTGATGCCCTCTCCTACGAGCAGTACTTC
d_gene: NA
v_gene: TRBV6-8
abundance: few
j_gene: TRBJ2-7

CDR3aa: CASSGGTSYEQYF
CDR3nt: TGTGCCAGCAGCGGGGGTACCTCCTACGAGCAGTACTTC
d_gene: NA
v_gene: TRBV7-9
abundance: NA
j_gene: TRBJ2-7

CDR3aa: CASSLSGWEGPADTQYF
CDR3nt: TGTGCCAGCAGCTTATCGGGGTGGGAGGGCCCCGCAGATACGCAGTATTTT
d_gene: TRBD2
v_gene: TRBV7-3
abundance: NA
j_gene: TRBJ2-3

CDR3aa: CASSLWGVTEAFF
CDR3nt: TGTGCCAGCAGTTTATGGGGGGTCACTGAAGCTTTCTTT
d_gene: NA
v_gene: TRBV28
abundance: NA
j_gene: TRBJ1-1

CDR3aa: CASSSSGLLANVLTF
CDR3nt: TGTGCCAGCAGCTCTTCCGGCCTGCTGGCCAACGTCCTGACTTTC
d_gene: NA
v_gene: TRBV7-9
abundance: few
j_gene: TRBJ2-6

CDR3aa: CASSQRQGNTGELFF
CDR3nt: TGTGCCAGCAGCCAACGACAGGGGAACACCGGGGAGCTGTTTTTT
d_gene: TRBD1
v_gene: TRBV7-9
abundance: once
j_gene: TRBJ2-2

CDR3aa: CASSQASLGTEAFF
CDR3nt: TGCGCCAGCAGCCAGGCAAGCCTCGGCACTGAAGCTTTCTTT
d_gene: NA
v_gene: TRBV4-1
abundance: NA
j_gene: TRBJ1-1

CDR3aa: CASSFHGTHEQYF
CDR3nt: TGTGCCAGCAGTTTTCATGGGACCCACGAGCAGTACTTC
d_gene: NA
v_gene: TRBV27
abundance: NA
j_gene: TRBJ2-7

CDR3aa: CASSEIGAGNTIYF
CDR3nt: TGTGCCAGCAGTGAAATAGGGGCTGGAAACACCATATATTTT
d_gene: NA
v_gene: TRBV6-1
abundance: once
j_gene: TRBJ1-3

CDR3aa: CASRPGGGEQYF
CDR3nt: TGTGCCAGCAGACCAGGGGGGGGCGAGCAGTACTTC
d_gene: NA
v_gene: TRBV5-4
abundance: NA
j_gene: TRBJ2-7

CDR3aa: CASKPGGGVQPQHF
CDR3nt: TGTGCCAGCAAACCAGGCGGGGGGGTTCAGCCCCAGCATTTT
d_gene: NA
v_gene: TRBV6-1
abundance: NA
j_gene: TRBJ1-5

CDR3aa: CASRRAGGSGTDTQYF
CDR3nt: TGTGCCAGCAGGAGGGCCGGTGGTAGCGGCACAGATACGCAGTATTTT
d_gene: NA
v_gene: TRBV11-3
abundance: NA
j_gene: TRBJ2-3

CDR3aa: CASSYSGGGSTGELFF
CDR3nt: TGTGCCAGCAGTTACAGTGGCGGGGGGTCTACCGGGGAGCTGTTTTTT
d_gene: TRBD2
v_gene: TRBV6-6
abundance: NA
j_gene: TRBJ2-2

CDR3aa: CASSRLGGGEQYF
CDR3nt: TGTGCCAGCAGCAGATTAGGAGGGGGTGAGCAGTACTTC
d_gene: NA
v_gene: TRBV28
abundance: NA
j_gene: TRBJ2-7

CDR3aa: CASSFPGDTQYF
CDR3nt: TGTGCCAGCAGTTTCCCGGGAGATACGCAGTATTTT
d_gene: NA
v_gene: TRBV28
abundance: NA
j_gene: TRBJ2-3

CDR3aa: CASTSVEDGVLHF
CDR3nt: TGTGCCAGCACCAGCGTAGAAGATGGAGTTCTGCATTTT
d_gene: NA
v_gene: TRBV9
abundance: NA
j_gene: TRBJ1-5

CDR3aa: CASSHRLFPETQYF
CDR3nt: TGTGCCAGCAGCCACCGACTATTTCCGGAGACCCAGTACTTC
d_gene: NA
v_gene: TRBV7-9
abundance: NA
j_gene: TRBJ2-5

CDR3aa: CASSQRANEQYF
CDR3nt: TGTGCCAGCAGCCAGAGGGCCAACGAGCAGTACTTC
d_gene: NA
v_gene: TRBV4-2
abundance: NA
j_gene: TRBJ2-7

CDR3aa: CASSSLLAGGPSYEQYF
CDR3nt: TGTGCCAGCAGTTCACTACTAGCGGGAGGGCCTTCCTACGAGCAGTACTTC
d_gene: TRBD2
v_gene: TRBV27
abundance: NA
j_gene: TRBJ2-7